These 2 T cell receptor beta chains were all obtained from the same sample, sequenced in a study of T-cell memory formation after mild COVID-19 (dated by TCRdb to about 2021). Libraries were built with 5' RACE. Sequencing was performed on an Illumina NovaSeq 6000. TCRdb's own reprocessing of the public reads used fastp at Q25 and MiXCR and kept productive beta chains. Duplicate CDR3 protein sequences are folded into a single record with the most common DNA and genes. In all, the sample holds approximately 260,000 distinct CDR3 sequences, and roughly 17% of those were seen once. In total, the top ten clones hold roughly 23% of the sample. The sample comprised PBMCs or a T cell subset sorted from them (not recorded which). These receptors came from a man between 18 and 29 years old who had mild COVID-19 (a few samples of this study predate the infection). The sample titles of this study are shuffled in the database, so cell type and time point are left out; the donor was told from shared clones.

This clonotype appeared a few times. The genes are TRBV6-1 and TRBJ1-4, with 7 bases fitting TRBD1. There are 16 residues in the CDR3. Trimming at V came to 3 bases and at J to 8 bases, leaving 12 bases not matched to a gene. Germline V lookup: CDR1 MNHNS, CDR2 SASEGT. DNA for the CDR3: TGTGCCAGCAGTGACCCAAACAGGGGTGGGAACGAAAAACTGTTTTTT. It encodes CASSDPNRGGNEKLFF.

The V and J genes are TRBV7-8 and TRBJ1-2; 12 nucleotides match TRBD1. Germline V gives CDR1 SGHVS, CDR2 FQNEAQ. CDR3 length equals 17 residues. Trimming removed 5 bases from V and 0 bases from J; junction bases left unmatched: 7. DNA for the CDR3: TGTGCCAGCAGCCCGGGGACAGGGGGCGCGCCTAACTATGGCTACACCTTC. Translating gives CASSPGTGGAPNYGYTF.